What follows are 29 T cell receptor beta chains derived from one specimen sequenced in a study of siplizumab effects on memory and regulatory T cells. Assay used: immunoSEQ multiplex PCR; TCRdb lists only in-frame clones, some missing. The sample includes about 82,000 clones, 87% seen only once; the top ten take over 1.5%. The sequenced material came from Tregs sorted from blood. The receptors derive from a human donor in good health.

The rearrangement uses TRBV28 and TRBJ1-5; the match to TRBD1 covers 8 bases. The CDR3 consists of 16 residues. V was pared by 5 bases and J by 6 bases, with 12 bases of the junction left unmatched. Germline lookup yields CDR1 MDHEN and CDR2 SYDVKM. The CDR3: CASSPYAGGSGQPQHF. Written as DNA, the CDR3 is TGTGCCAGCAGTCCCTATGCAGGGGGCTCAGGTCAGCCCCAGCATTTT.

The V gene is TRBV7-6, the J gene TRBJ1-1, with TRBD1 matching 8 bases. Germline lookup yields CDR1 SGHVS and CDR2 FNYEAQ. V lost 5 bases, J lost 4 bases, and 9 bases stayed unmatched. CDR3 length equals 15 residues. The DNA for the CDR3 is TGTGCCAGCAGCCGAACCGGACAGGGAATCACTGAAGCTTTCTTT. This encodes CASSRTGQGITEAFF.

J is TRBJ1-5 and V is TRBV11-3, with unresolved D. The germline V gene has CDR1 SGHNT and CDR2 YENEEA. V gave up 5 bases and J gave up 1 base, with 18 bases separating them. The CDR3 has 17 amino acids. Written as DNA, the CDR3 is TGTGCCAGCAGCCTCACAGCGTCTGTCCCAAGCAATCAGCCCCAGCATTTT. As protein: CASSLTASVPSNQPQHF.

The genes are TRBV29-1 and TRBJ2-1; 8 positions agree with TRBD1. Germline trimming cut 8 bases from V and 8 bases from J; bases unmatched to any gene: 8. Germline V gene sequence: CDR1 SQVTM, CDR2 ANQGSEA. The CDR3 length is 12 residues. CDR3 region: CSTTDRVYEQFF. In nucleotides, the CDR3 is TGCAGCACAACGGACAGGGTCTATGAGCAGTTCTTC.

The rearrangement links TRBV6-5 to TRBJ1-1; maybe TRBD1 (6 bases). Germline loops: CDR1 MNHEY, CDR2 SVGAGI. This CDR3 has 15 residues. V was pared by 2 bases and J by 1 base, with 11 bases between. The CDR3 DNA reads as TGTGCCAGCAGTTACCGGGCGACAGGGAACACTGAAGCTTTCTTT. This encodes CASSYRATGNTEAFF.

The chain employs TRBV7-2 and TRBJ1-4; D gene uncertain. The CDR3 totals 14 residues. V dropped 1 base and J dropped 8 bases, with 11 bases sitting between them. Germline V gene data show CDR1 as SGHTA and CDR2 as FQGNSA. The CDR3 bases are TGTGCCAGCAGCTTAGGGTTTACGGGGGAAAAACTGTTTTTT. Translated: CASSLGFTGEKLFF.

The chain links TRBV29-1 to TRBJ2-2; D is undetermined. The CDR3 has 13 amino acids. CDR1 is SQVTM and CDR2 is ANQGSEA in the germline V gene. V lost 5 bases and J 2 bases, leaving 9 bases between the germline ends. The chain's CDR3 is CSVPNLNTGELFF. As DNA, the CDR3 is TGCAGCGTTCCCAACTTAAACACCGGGGAGCTGTTTTTT.

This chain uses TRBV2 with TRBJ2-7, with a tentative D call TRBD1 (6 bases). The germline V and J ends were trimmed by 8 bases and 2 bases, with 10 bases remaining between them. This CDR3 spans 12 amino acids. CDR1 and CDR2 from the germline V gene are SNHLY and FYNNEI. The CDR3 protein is CASGWTAYEQYF. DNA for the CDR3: TGTGCCAGCGGGTGGACAGCCTACGAGCAGTACTTC.

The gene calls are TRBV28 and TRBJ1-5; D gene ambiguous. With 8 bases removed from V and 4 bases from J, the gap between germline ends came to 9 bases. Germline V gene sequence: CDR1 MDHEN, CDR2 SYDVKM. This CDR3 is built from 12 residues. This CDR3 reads CASGRVNQPQHF. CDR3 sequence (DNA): TGTGCCAGCGGAAGGGTTAATCAGCCCCAGCATTTT.

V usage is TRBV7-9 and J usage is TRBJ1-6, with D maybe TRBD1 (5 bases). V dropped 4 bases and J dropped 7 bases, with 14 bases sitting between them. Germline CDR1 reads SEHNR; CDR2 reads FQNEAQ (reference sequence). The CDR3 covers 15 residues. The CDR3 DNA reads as TGTGCCAGCAGCTCAGTGCAGGGCTTAAATTCACCCCTCCACTTT. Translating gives CASSSVQGLNSPLHF.

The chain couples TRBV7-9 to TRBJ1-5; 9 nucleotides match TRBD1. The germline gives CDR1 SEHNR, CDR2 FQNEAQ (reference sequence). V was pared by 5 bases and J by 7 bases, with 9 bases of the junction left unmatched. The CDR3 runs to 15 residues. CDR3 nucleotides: TGTGCCAGCAGCCTCGGGACAGGGCCCGCCCAGCCCCAGCATTTT. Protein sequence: CASSLGTGPAQPQHF.

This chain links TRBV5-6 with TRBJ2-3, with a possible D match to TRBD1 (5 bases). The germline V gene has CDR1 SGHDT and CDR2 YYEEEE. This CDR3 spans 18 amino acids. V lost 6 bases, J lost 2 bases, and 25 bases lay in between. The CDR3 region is CASTDLQAVVEFTDTQYF. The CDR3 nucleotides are TGTGCCAGCACCGACTTACAGGCGGTCGTCGAATTCACAGATACGCAGTATTTT.

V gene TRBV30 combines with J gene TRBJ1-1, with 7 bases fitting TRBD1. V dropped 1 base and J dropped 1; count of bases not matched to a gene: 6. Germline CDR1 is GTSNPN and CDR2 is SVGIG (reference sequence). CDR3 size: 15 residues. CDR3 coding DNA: TGTGCCTGGAGTGGGAGAGACAGGGCGAACACTGAAGCTTTCTTT. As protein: CAWSGRDRANTEAFF.

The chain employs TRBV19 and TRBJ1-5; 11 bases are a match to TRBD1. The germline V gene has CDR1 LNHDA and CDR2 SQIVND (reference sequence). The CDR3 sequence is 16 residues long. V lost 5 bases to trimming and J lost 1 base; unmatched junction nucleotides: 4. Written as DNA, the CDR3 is TGTGCCAGTAGTCCAGGACAGGGGGCGAGCAATCAGCCCCAGCATTTT. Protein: CASSPGQGASNQPQHF.

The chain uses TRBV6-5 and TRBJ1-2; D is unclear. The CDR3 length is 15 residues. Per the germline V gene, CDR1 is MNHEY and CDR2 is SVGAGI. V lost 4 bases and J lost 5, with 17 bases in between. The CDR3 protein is CASSSIADRGYGYTF. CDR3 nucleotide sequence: TGTGCCAGCAGTTCAATCGCAGATCGTGGGTATGGCTACACCTTC.

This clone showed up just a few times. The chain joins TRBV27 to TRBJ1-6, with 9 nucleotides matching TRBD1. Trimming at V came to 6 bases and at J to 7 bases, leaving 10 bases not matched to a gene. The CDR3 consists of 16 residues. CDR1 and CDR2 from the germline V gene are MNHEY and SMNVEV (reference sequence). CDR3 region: CASRWVAGTGNSPLHF. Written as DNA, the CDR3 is TGTGCCAGCAGGTGGGTTGCCGGGACAGGGAATTCACCCCTCCACTTT.

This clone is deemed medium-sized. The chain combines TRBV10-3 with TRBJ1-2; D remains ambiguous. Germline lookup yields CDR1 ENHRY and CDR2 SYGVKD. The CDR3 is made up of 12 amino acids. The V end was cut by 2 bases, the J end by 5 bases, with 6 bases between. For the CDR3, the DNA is TGTGCCATCAGTGAGGAAATTTATGGCTACACCTTC. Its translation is CAISEEIYGYTF.

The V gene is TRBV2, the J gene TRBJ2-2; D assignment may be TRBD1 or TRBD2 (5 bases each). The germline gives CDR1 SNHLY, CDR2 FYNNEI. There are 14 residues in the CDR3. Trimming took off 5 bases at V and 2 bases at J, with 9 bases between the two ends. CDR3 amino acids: CASSTGANTGELFF. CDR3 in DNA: TGTGCCAGCAGTACCGGGGCCAACACCGGGGAGCTGTTTTTT.

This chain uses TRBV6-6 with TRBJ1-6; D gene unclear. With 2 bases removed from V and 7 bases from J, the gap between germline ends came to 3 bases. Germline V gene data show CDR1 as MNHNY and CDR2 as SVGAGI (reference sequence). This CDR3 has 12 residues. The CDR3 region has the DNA TGTGCCAGCAGTTACGGCAATTCACCCCTCCACTTT. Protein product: CASSYGNSPLHF.

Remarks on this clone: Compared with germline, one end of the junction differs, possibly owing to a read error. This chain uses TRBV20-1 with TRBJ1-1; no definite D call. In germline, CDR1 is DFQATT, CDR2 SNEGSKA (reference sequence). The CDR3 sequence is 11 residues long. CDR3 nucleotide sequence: TGCAGCGCTAATGGGAACACTGAAGCTTTCTTT. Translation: CSANGNTEAFF.

The CDR3 coding sequence is TGTGCCAGCAGTTACTCGACAGTATCCTACAATGAGCAGTTCTTC. Translating gives CASSYSTVSYNEQFF. The chain links TRBV6-5 to TRBJ2-1, with D possibly being TRBD1 (5 bases). This CDR3 is 15 amino acids long. V shed 0 bases and J shed 1 base, with 7 bases lying between them. Germline CDR1 reads MNHEY; CDR2 reads SVGAGI.

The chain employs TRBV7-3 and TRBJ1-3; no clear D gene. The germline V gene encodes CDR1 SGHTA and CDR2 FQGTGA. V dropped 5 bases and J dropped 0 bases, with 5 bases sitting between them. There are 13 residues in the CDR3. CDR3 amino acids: CASSPGSGNTIYF. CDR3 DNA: TGTGCCAGCAGCCCGGGCTCTGGAAACACCATATATTTT.

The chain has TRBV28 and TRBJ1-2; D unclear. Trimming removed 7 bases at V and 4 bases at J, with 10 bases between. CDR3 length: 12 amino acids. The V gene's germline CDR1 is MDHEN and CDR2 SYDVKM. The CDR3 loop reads CASNTGGYGYTF. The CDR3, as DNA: TGTGCCAGCAACACGGGCGGCTATGGCTACACCTTC.

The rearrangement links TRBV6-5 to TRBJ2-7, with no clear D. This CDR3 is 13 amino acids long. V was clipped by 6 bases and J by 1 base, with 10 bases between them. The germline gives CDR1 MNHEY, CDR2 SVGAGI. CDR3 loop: CASSRRPSYEQYF. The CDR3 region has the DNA TGTGCCAGCAGCCGCCGACCGTCCTACGAGCAGTACTTC.

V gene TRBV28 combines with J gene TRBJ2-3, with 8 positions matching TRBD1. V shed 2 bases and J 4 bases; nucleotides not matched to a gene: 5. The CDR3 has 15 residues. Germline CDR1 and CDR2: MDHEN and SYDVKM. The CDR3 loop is CASSLLGQGPDTQYF. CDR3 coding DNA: TGTGCCAGCAGTTTACTCGGACAGGGACCAGATACGCAGTATTTT.

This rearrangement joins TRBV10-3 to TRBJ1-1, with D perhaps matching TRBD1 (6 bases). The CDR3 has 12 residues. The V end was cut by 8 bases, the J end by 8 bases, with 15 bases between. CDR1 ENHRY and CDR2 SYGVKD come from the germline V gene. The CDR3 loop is CAIGKQGAEAFF. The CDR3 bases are TGTGCCATCGGGAAACAGGGCGCGGAAGCTTTCTTT.

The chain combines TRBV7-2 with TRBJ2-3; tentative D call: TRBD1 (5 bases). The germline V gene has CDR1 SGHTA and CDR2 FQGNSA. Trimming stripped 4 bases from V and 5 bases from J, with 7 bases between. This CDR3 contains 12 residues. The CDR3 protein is CASSWGRDTQYF. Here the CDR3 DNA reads TGTGCCAGCAGCTGGGGCAGAGATACGCAGTATTTT.

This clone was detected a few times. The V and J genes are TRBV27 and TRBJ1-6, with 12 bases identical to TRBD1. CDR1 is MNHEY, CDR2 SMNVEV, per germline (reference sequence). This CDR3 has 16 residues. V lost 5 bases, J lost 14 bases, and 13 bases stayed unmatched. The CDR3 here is CASSPVRDRGRVTLHF. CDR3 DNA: TGTGCCAGCAGTCCGGTCAGGGACAGGGGGCGCGTCACCCTCCACTTT.

For the CDR3, the DNA is TGTGCCAGCAGTGTCAGCCTTTCTAGCACAGATACGCAGTATTTT. Translated: CASSVSLSSTDTQYF. V gene TRBV6-1 combines with J gene TRBJ2-3, with D unclear. This CDR3 contains 15 residues. Germline lookup yields CDR1 MNHNS and CDR2 SASEGT. The V end lost 4 bases, the J end lost 0 bases, and 11 bases lay between the germline ends.